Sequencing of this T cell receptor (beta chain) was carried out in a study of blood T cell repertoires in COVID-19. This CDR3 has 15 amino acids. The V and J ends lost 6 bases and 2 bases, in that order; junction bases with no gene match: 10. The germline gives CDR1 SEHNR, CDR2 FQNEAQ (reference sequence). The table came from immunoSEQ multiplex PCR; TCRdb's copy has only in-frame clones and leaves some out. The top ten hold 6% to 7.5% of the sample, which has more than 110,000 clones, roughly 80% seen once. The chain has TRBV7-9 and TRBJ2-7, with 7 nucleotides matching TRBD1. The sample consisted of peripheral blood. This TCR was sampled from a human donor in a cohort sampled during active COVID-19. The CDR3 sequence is CASRSTRDSPYEQYF. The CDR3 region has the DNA TGTGCCAGCAGAAGCACCCGGGACAGTCCCTACGAGCAGTACTTC. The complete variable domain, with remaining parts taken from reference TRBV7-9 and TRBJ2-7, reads DTGVSQNPRHKITKRGQNVTFRCDPISEHNRLYWYRQTLGQGPEFLTYFQNEAQLEKSRLLSDRFSAERPKGSFSTLEIQRTEQGDSAMYLCASRSTRDSPYEQYFGPGTRLTVT.